This TCR beta chain was obtained from a study of T cell responses to AZD1222 COVID-19 vaccine. The study, taken as a whole, reports: Baseline serology detected seropositivity in only five or six AZD1222 recipients. The CD4 TCRs associated with vaccination extended across spike and predominated at 160-218 and 743-854. Sampling that yielded the repertoires occurred only after the peak T cell response.

This CDR3 region has 15 residues. Per the germline V gene, CDR1 is LGHDT and CDR2 is YNNKEL (reference sequence). V dropped 4 bases and J dropped 7; count of bases not matched to a gene: 11. This table comes from immunoSEQ multiplex PCR, and its TCRdb copy is limited to in-frame clones, with some not included. The sample has some 100,000 clones; approximately 90% are singletons. Regarding this clone: The target antigen is unknown.

The clonotype comes from an adult who received the AZD1222 COVID-19 vaccine. This rearrangement joins TRBV3-1 (or the pseudogene TRBV3-2) to TRBJ1-2, with 8 bases identical to TRBD1. Sequenced here: peripheral blood, sampled 28 days after the second AZD1222 dose. The DNA of the CDR3 is TGTGCCAGCAGCCCTGGTGGCAGGGGGCGGAGTGGCTACACCTTC. Translated, it gives CASSPGGRGRSGYTF.